The 2 T cell receptor beta chains listed next were all sequenced from one sample in a study of blood T cell repertoires in COVID-19. Clones were read by immunoSEQ multiplex PCR, and TCRdb kept only the in-frame ones, dropping some. The table lists over 200,000 clones, roughly four fifths of them singletons. Sequencing used PBMCs or T cells enriched from blood (not recorded which). The receptors were gathered from a man aged 60 to 75 who had recovered from COVID-19.

In its sample, this clone was seen once. The chain is built from TRBV9 and TRBJ2-3; TRBD2 matches 7 bases. Looked up from germline, CDR1 is SGDLS and CDR2 is YYNGEE. The CDR3 has 15 residues. The V gene end was trimmed by 2 bases and the J gene end by 3 bases; junction bases not matched to a gene: 6. The CDR3 protein is CASSVLGGKTDTQYF. The CDR3 DNA follows: TGTGCCAGCAGCGTGTTGGGGGGGAAAACAGATACGCAGTATTTT.

This sequence joins TRBV7-8 and TRBJ1-2; unclear D gene. The V gene lost 5 bases and the J gene lost 4 bases, with 17 bases spanning the gap. The CDR3 length is 15 residues. Looked up from germline, CDR1 is SGHVS and CDR2 is FQNEAQ. Here the CDR3 reads CASSPPTAVGYGYTF. The CDR3, as DNA: TGTGCCAGCAGCCCTCCCACGGCGGTAGGCTATGGCTACACCTTC. The complete variable domain, with remaining parts taken from reference TRBV7-8 and TRBJ1-2, reads GAGVSQSPRYKVAKRGQDVALRCDPISGHVSLFWYQQALGQGPEFLTYFQNEAQLDKSGLPSDRFFAERPEGSVSTLKIQRTQQEDSAVYLCASSPPTAVGYGYTFGSGTRLTVV.